This T cell receptor beta chain is from a study of cytomegalovirus exposure and HLA in healthy donors. At the level of the study: Among around 400 genotyped donors, around 81% fell in the Caucasian-associated ancestry cluster. The study, taken as a whole, reports: Rare sequences made up most TCRs, while some public TCRs were found in many donors. A few chains tied to CMV proved CMV antigen-specific in vitro.

With regard to this clone: Its antigen is unidentified.

PCR employed 60 Vbeta and 13 Jbeta primers. The method was immunoSEQ multiplex PCR; TCRdb's version includes in-frame clones alone and lacks a portion of them. Found here are about 140,000 clones, roughly 80% of them singletons; the top ten hold about 4.4%. Germline V CDR1 and CDR2: SQVTM, ANQGSEA. The CDR3 runs 15 residues. The receptor's source is a man aged 35-49 years in good health and CMV-seronegative. Sequencing was carried out using PBMCs. The rearrangement links TRBV29-1 to TRBJ2-5; tentative D call: TRBD1 (6 bases). The J call is in doubt because the DNA end fits TRBJ2-7 better. CDR3 nucleotide sequence: TGCAGCGTTGAAGATATAGGACAGAATTCCTACGAGCAGTACTTC. As protein: CSVEDIGQNSYEQYF.